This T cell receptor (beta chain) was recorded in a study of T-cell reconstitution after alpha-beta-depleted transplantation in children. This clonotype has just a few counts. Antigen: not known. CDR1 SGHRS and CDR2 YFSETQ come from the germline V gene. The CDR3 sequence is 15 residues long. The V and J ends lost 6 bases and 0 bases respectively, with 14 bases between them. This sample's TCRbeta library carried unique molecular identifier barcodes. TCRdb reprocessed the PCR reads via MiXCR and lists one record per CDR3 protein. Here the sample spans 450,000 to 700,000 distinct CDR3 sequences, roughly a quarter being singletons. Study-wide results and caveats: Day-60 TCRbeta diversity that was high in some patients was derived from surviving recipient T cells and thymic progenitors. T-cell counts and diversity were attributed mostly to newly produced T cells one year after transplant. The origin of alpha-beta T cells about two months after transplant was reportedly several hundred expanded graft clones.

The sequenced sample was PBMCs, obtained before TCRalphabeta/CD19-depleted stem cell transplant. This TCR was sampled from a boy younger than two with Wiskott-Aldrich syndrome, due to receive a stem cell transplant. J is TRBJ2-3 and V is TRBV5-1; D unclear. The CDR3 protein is CASTGDTASTDTQYF. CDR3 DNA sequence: TGCGCCAGCACCGGCGATACAGCTAGCACAGATACGCAGTATTTT.